The clone carrying this TCR beta chain was counted a few times. Its specificity is unknown. This entry is derived from a study of T cell responses to AZD1222 COVID-19 vaccine. Whole-study results and caveats: Most donors were white British, females outnumbered males, and clonal diversity was possibly underestimated. The study found Spike-specific TCR breadth and depth rose after two AZD1222 doses. Unmutated variant regions are reportedly targeted by nearly half of spike-specific TCRs.

The data were produced by immunoSEQ multiplex PCR, yet TCRdb's version contains in-frame clones alone and is incomplete. The data hold 75,000 to 95,000 clones, with around 84% observed a single time. V gave up 1 base and J gave up 8 bases; unmatched junction bases: 4. CDR1 and CDR2 (germline): SGHDT, YYEEEE. The CDR3 length is 15 residues. The chain combines TRBV5-6 with TRBJ1-6; 9 nucleotides agree with TRBD1. This TCR derives from an adult in good health. The source material was peripheral blood, sampled on day 0 of AZD1222 vaccination. The CDR3 here is CASSLFWTGDSPLHF. DNA of the CDR3: TGTGCCAGCAGCTTGTTCTGGACAGGGGATTCACCCCTCCACTTT. The variable domain in full, completed from reference TRBV5-6 and TRBJ1-6, reads DAGVTQSPTHLIKTRGQQVTLRCSPKSGHDTVSWYQQALGQGPQFIFQYYEEEERQRGNFPDRFSGHQFPNYSSELNVNALLLGDSALYLCASSLFWTGDSPLHFGNGTRLTVT.